This T cell receptor beta chain was recorded in a study of blood T cell repertoires in COVID-19. The assay was immunoSEQ multiplex PCR, and TCRdb's table has in-frame clones only and misses some. The sample yields 250,000 to 350,000 clones, 89% seen once. This CDR3 is 13 amino acids long. V lost 5 bases, J lost 6 bases, and 6 bases stayed unmatched. From germline, CDR1 is MNHEY and CDR2 SMNVEV (reference sequence). The sequence was collected from a woman aged 45-65 years who had been exposed to COVID-19. The rearrangement uses TRBV27 and TRBJ1-2, with 7 bases lining up with TRBD1. Sequencing was carried out using PBMCs or T cells enriched from blood (not recorded which). This chain's CDR3 is CASSRQGLDGYTF. The CDR3 DNA is TGTGCCAGCAGTCGACAGGGTTTAGATGGCTACACCTTC.